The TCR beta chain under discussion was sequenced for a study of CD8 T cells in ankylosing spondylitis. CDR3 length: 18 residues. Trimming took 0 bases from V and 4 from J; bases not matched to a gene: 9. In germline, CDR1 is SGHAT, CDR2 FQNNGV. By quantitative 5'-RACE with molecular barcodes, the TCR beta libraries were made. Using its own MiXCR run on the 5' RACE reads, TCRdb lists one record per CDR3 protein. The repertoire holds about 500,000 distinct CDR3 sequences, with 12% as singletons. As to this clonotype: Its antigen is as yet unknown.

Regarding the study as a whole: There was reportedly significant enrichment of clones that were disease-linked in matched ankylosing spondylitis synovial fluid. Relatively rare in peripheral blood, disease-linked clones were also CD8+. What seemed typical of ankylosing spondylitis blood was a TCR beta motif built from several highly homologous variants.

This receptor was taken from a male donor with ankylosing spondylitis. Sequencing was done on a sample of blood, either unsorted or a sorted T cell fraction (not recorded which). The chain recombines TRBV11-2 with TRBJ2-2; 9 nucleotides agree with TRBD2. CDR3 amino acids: CASSLEGSGSLGTGELFF. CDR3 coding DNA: TGTGCCAGCAGCTTAGAAGGTAGCGGGAGCTTGGGCACCGGGGAGCTGTTTTTT.